The clone carrying this T cell receptor beta chain came up many times. What it binds is not known. This sample was taken from a study of T cells in Graves' hyperthyroidism and ophthalmopathy. Newly diagnosed hyperthyroidism, duration under 2 months, in patients aged 18 to 65. Clinical symptoms, serum thyroxine, TRAb, thyroid ultrasound and orbital computed tomography established diagnosis. General study findings and limits: Stable hyperthyroidism was told apart from ophthalmopathy by a model built on 13 V-J features.

Authors of the study amplified TCR beta CDR3 regions from RNA transcripts. During a first-round RT-PCR of the TCR CDR3, the HTBI primer set was used. TCRdb reprocessed the multiplex PCR reads via MiXCR and lists one record per CDR3 protein. This table has about half a million distinct CDR3 sequences, 20% appearing once. V was clipped by 6 bases and J by 9 bases, with 9 bases between them. CDR3 size: 11 residues. Germline values: CDR1 MNHNS, CDR2 SASEGT. Input material: blood. The source is a man aged 18 to 29 with Graves' hyperthyroidism. This chain joins TRBV6-1 and TRBJ1-5; D might be TRBD1 (5 bases). DNA for the CDR3: TGTGCCAGCAGCGGGGCCTGGCCCCAGCATTTT. As protein: CASSGAWPQHF.